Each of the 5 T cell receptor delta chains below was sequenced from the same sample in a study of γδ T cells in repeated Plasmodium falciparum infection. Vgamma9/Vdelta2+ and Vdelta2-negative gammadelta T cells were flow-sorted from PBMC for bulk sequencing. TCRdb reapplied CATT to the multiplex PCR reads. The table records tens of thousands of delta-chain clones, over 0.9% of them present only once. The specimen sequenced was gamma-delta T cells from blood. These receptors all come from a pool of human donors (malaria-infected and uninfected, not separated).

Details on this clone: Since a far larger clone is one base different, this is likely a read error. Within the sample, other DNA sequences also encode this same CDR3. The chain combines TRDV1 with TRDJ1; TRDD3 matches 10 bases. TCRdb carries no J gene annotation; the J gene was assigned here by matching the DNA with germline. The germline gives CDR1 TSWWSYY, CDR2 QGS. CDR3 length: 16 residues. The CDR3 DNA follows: TGTGCCCTTGGGGTTTTAGGGTACTGGGGGATGGCAGGACTCATCTTT. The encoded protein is CALGVLGYWGMAGLIF.

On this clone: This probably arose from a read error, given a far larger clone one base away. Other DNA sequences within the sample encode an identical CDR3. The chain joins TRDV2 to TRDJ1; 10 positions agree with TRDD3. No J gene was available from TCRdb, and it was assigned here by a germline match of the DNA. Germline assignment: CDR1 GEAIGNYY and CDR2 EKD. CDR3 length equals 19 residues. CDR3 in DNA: TGTGCCTGTGACCGGGGGATAAGGAACTGGGGGATGGACACTGATAAACTCATCTTT. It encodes CACDRGIRNWGMDTDKLIF.

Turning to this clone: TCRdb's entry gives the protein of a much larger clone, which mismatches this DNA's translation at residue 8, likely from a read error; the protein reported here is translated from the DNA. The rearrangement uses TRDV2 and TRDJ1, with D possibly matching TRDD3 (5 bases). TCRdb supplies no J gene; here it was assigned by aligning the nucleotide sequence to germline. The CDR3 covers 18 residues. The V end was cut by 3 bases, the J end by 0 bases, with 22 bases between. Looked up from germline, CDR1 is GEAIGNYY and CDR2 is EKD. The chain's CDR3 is CACDSLYPEGIYTDKLIF. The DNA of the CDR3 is TGTGCCTGTGACTCCTTGTATCCCGAAGGGATTTACACCGATAAACTCATCTTT.

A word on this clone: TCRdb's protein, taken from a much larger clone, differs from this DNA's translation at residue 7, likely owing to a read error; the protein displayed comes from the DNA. CDR3 nucleotides: TGTGCTCTGAAGCCGGGGGTTGGCGATAAACTCATCTTT. Its protein product is CALKPGVGDKLIF. This rearrangement joins TRDV1 to TRDJ1; TRDD3 might be the D (5 bases). Germline matching of the DNA provided the J gene here, since TCRdb leaves it blank. The CDR3 runs to 13 residues. In germline, CDR1 is TSWWSYY, CDR2 QGS. V gave up 9 bases and J gave up 4 bases, with 15 bases separating them.

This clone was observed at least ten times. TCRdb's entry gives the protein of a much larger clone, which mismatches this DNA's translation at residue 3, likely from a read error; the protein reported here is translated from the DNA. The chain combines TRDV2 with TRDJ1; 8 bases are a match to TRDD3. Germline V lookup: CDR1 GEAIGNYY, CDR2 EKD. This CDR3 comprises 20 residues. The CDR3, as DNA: TGTGCCCGTGACACCGTGAGTGGGGGATCCCCCTTTCTCTACACCGATAAACTCATCTTT. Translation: CARDTVSGGSPFLYTDKLIF.